A selection of T cell receptor beta chains follows, all from one sample in a study of blood T cell repertoires in COVID-19. Here immunoSEQ multiplex PCR was the method, and the copy in TCRdb shows in-frame clones only, minus some. Of about 120,000 clones listed, roughly 80% are singletons. Sequencing input: peripheral blood. The receptors shown here come from a human donor in a cohort sampled during active COVID-19. Both conserved end residues are part of each CDR3. Fields, in order: CDR3 length, D gene, V gene, J gene, clone size, CDR3 protein, CDR3 DNA. A D gene is named only where the DNA matches it firmly. Only some rows state a clone size, as once, few, many or a class for expanded clones.

cdr3_length: 15
d_call: TRBD1
v_call: TRBV11-3
j_call: TRBJ1-1
clone_size: NA
cdr3_aa: CASSPIGTVNTEAFF
cdr3_nt: TGTGCCAGCAGTCCCATCGGGACAGTGAACACTGAAGCTTTCTTT

cdr3_length: 14
d_call: NA
v_call: TRBV5-1
j_call: TRBJ1-2
clone_size: NA
cdr3_aa: CASSPLDINYGYTF
cdr3_nt: TGCGCCAGCAGCCCCTTAGACATCAACTATGGCTACACCTTC

cdr3_length: 16
d_call: TRBD1
v_call: TRBV15
j_call: TRBJ2-3
clone_size: NA
cdr3_aa: CATSGAGDRVVSTQYF
cdr3_nt: TGTGCCACCAGCGGAGCCGGGGACAGGGTAGTATCTACGCAGTATTTT

cdr3_length: 17
d_call: TRBD1
v_call: TRBV15
j_call: TRBJ2-7
clone_size: once
cdr3_aa: CATSRPPVGQGSYEQYF
cdr3_nt: TGTGCCACCAGCAGACCTCCCGTTGGACAGGGAAGTTACGAGCAGTACTTC

cdr3_length: 15
d_call: NA
v_call: TRBV3-1/TRBV3-2
j_call: TRBJ1-2
clone_size: NA
cdr3_aa: CASSPLQGGDYGYTF
cdr3_nt: TGTGCCAGCAGCCCCCTACAAGGGGGTGACTATGGCTACACCTTC

cdr3_length: 11
d_call: NA
v_call: TRBV19
j_call: TRBJ2-4
clone_size: NA
cdr3_aa: CASSFGNIQYF
cdr3_nt: TGTGCCAGTAGTTTCGGAAACATTCAGTACTTC

cdr3_length: 14
d_call: NA
v_call: TRBV5-1
j_call: TRBJ2-7
clone_size: NA
cdr3_aa: CASSLGGQPYEQYF
cdr3_nt: TGCGCCAGCAGCTTGGGGGGACAACCCTACGAGCAGTACTTC

cdr3_length: 15
d_call: NA
v_call: TRBV4-1
j_call: TRBJ1-4
clone_size: NA
cdr3_aa: CASSQDRGGAEKLFF
cdr3_nt: TGCGCCAGCAGCCAAGACAGGGGAGGGGCTGAAAAACTGTTTTTT

cdr3_length: 16
d_call: TRBD2
v_call: TRBV10-3
j_call: TRBJ2-7
clone_size: few
cdr3_aa: CAIRGTSGRGGYEQYF
cdr3_nt: TGTGCCATCAGGGGGACTAGCGGGAGGGGAGGATACGAGCAGTACTTC

cdr3_length: 12
d_call: NA
v_call: TRBV10-3
j_call: TRBJ1-4
clone_size: NA
cdr3_aa: CAIGAANEKLFF
cdr3_nt: TGTGCCATCGGGGCAGCAAACGAAAAACTGTTTTTT

cdr3_length: 14
d_call: NA
v_call: TRBV15
j_call: TRBJ1-2
clone_size: NA
cdr3_aa: CATSSLGAPEGYTF
cdr3_nt: TGTGCCACCAGCAGCTTAGGGGCCCCGGAGGGCTACACCTTC

cdr3_length: 15
d_call: TRBD2
v_call: TRBV6-4
j_call: TRBJ2-1
clone_size: NA
cdr3_aa: CASSDSVDSGNEQFF
cdr3_nt: TGTGCCAGCAGTGACTCCGTGGATAGCGGGAATGAGCAGTTCTTC

cdr3_length: 13
d_call: NA
v_call: TRBV11-3
j_call: TRBJ2-5
clone_size: NA
cdr3_aa: CASSFRDQETQYF
cdr3_nt: TGTGCCAGCAGCTTCAGGGACCAAGAGACCCAGTACTTC

cdr3_length: 12
d_call: NA
v_call: TRBV4-1
j_call: TRBJ1-2
clone_size: NA
cdr3_aa: CASSQDYYGYTF
cdr3_nt: TGCGCCAGCAGCCAAGATTATTATGGCTACACCTTC

cdr3_length: 15
d_call: TRBD1
v_call: TRBV4-1
j_call: TRBJ1-3
clone_size: NA
cdr3_aa: CASSQGQGKANTIYF
cdr3_nt: TGCGCCAGCAGCCAGGGACAGGGGAAAGCAAACACCATATATTTT

cdr3_length: 15
d_call: NA
v_call: TRBV15
j_call: TRBJ2-7
clone_size: NA
cdr3_aa: CATSRDAANRYEQYF
cdr3_nt: TGTGCCACCAGCAGAGATGCCGCTAACCGCTACGAGCAGTACTTC

cdr3_length: 13
d_call: NA
v_call: TRBV27
j_call: TRBJ2-7
clone_size: NA
cdr3_aa: CASASLGGYEQYF
cdr3_nt: TGTGCCAGCGCGTCCCTAGGAGGTTACGAGCAGTACTTC

cdr3_length: 17
d_call: TRBD1
v_call: TRBV7-3
j_call: TRBJ2-6
clone_size: NA
cdr3_aa: CASSSMDRAAGANVLTF
cdr3_nt: TGTGCCAGCAGCTCTATGGACAGGGCGGCTGGGGCCAACGTCCTGACTTTC

cdr3_length: 15
d_call: TRBD2
v_call: TRBV2
j_call: TRBJ2-7
clone_size: NA
cdr3_aa: CASSARRAGVAEQYF
cdr3_nt: TGTGCCAGCAGTGCACGCCGAGCGGGGGTCGCCGAGCAGTACTTC

cdr3_length: 14
d_call: NA
v_call: TRBV7-6
j_call: TRBJ2-7
clone_size: few
cdr3_aa: CASSSDSGTLEQYF
cdr3_nt: TGTGCCAGCAGCTCCGACTCCGGGACACTCGAGCAGTACTTC

cdr3_length: 17
d_call: NA
v_call: TRBV10-3
j_call: TRBJ1-2
clone_size: NA
cdr3_aa: CAISESRPFGENYGYTF
cdr3_nt: TGTGCCATCAGTGAGTCGAGGCCGTTTGGGGAGAACTATGGCTACACCTTC

cdr3_length: 16
d_call: TRBD1
v_call: TRBV29-1
j_call: TRBJ2-7
clone_size: NA
cdr3_aa: CSVGGTQGARFYEQYF
cdr3_nt: TGCAGCGTTGGTGGCACACAGGGGGCGCGTTTCTACGAGCAGTACTTC

cdr3_length: 14
d_call: TRBD1
v_call: TRBV27
j_call: TRBJ2-7
clone_size: few
cdr3_aa: CASSLSGQAYEQYF
cdr3_nt: TGTGCCAGCAGTTTATCGGGACAGGCCTACGAGCAGTACTTC

cdr3_length: 14
d_call: NA
v_call: TRBV2
j_call: TRBJ1-1
clone_size: NA
cdr3_aa: CASRGGRVNTEAFF
cdr3_nt: TGTGCCAGCAGGGGGGGACGGGTGAACACTGAAGCTTTCTTT

cdr3_length: 13
d_call: NA
v_call: TRBV2
j_call: TRBJ1-1
clone_size: NA
cdr3_aa: CASSEARGTEAFF
cdr3_nt: TGTGCCAGCAGTGAAGCTCGGGGCACTGAAGCTTTCTTT

cdr3_length: 12
d_call: NA
v_call: TRBV11-3
j_call: TRBJ2-7
clone_size: few
cdr3_aa: CASRDRTYEQYF
cdr3_nt: TGTGCCAGCAGGGACAGAACCTACGAGCAGTACTTC

cdr3_length: 14
d_call: NA
v_call: TRBV7-6
j_call: TRBJ2-7
clone_size: few
cdr3_aa: CASSPGLRTYEQYF
cdr3_nt: TGTGCCAGCAGCCCGGGACTCAGGACCTACGAGCAGTACTTC

cdr3_length: 14
d_call: NA
v_call: TRBV7-8
j_call: TRBJ2-5
clone_size: NA
cdr3_aa: CASSPAAGKETQYF
cdr3_nt: TGTGCCAGCAGCCCCGCAGCGGGCAAGGAGACCCAGTACTTC

cdr3_length: 15
d_call: NA
v_call: TRBV7-9
j_call: TRBJ1-4
clone_size: NA
cdr3_aa: CASSSRDSDNEKLFF
cdr3_nt: TGTGCCAGCAGCAGCCGGGATTCTGATAATGAAAAACTGTTTTTT

cdr3_length: 13
d_call: TRBD2
v_call: TRBV12-3/TRBV12-4
j_call: TRBJ2-7
clone_size: NA
cdr3_aa: CASSPTSGNEQYF
cdr3_nt: TGTGCCAGCAGTCCGACTAGCGGGAACGAGCAGTACTTC

cdr3_length: 13
d_call: NA
v_call: TRBV19
j_call: TRBJ2-7
clone_size: NA
cdr3_aa: CASSRGQSNEQYF
cdr3_nt: TGTGCCAGTAGTAGGGGACAATCGAACGAGCAGTACTTC

cdr3_length: 16
d_call: TRBD1
v_call: TRBV30
j_call: TRBJ1-4
clone_size: NA
cdr3_aa: CAWRGHRQGPNEKLFF
cdr3_nt: TGTGCCTGGAGAGGGCACCGACAGGGACCTAATGAAAAACTGTTTTTT

cdr3_length: 17
d_call: NA
v_call: TRBV7-9
j_call: TRBJ1-1
clone_size: NA
cdr3_aa: CASSLRTQGWVNTEAFF
cdr3_nt: TGTGCCAGCAGCTTAAGGACTCAGGGGTGGGTGAACACTGAAGCTTTCTTT

cdr3_length: 12
d_call: NA
v_call: TRBV28
j_call: TRBJ2-7
clone_size: NA
cdr3_aa: CASSRGVYEQYF
cdr3_nt: TGTGCCAGCAGCCGGGGTGTCTACGAGCAGTACTTC

cdr3_length: 13
d_call: TRBD2
v_call: TRBV7-6
j_call: TRBJ2-7
clone_size: NA
cdr3_aa: CASSLATGGEQYF
cdr3_nt: TGTGCCAGCAGCTTAGCCACGGGGGGTGAGCAGTACTTC

cdr3_length: 13
d_call: NA
v_call: TRBV14
j_call: TRBJ1-1
clone_size: NA
cdr3_aa: CASSQQGNTEAFF
cdr3_nt: TGTGCCAGCAGCCAGCAGGGAAACACTGAAGCTTTCTTT

cdr3_length: 13
d_call: TRBD1
v_call: TRBV5-6
j_call: TRBJ2-7
clone_size: NA
cdr3_aa: CASSLDRGGEQYF
cdr3_nt: TGTGCCAGCAGCCTCGACAGGGGGGGCGAGCAGTACTTC

cdr3_length: 12
d_call: NA
v_call: TRBV28
j_call: TRBJ2-7
clone_size: NA
cdr3_aa: CASSLEDYEQYF
cdr3_nt: TGTGCCAGCAGTTTAGAGGACTACGAGCAGTACTTC

cdr3_length: 14
d_call: TRBD2
v_call: TRBV24-1
j_call: TRBJ2-5
clone_size: once
cdr3_aa: CAIVAGLAGETQYF
cdr3_nt: TGTGCCATCGTCGCGGGACTAGCCGGAGAGACCCAGTACTTC

cdr3_length: 12
d_call: NA
v_call: TRBV28
j_call: TRBJ1-2
clone_size: NA
cdr3_aa: CASSHSDAGYTF
cdr3_nt: TGTGCCAGCAGTCATAGCGACGCGGGCTACACCTTC

cdr3_length: 13
d_call: NA
v_call: TRBV27
j_call: TRBJ1-1
clone_size: few
cdr3_aa: CASSNEGVTEAFF
cdr3_nt: TGTGCCAGCAGTAATGAGGGGGTAACTGAAGCTTTCTTT